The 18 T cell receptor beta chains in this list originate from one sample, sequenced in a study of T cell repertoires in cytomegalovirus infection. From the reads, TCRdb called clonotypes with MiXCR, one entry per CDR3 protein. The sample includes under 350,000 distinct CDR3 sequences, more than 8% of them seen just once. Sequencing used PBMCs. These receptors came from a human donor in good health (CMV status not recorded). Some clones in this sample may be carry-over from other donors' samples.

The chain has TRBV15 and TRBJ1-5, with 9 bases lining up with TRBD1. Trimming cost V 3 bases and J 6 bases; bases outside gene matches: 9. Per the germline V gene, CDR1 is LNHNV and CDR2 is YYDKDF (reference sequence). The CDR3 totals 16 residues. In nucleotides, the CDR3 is TGTGCCACCAGCAGCTCCGGGACAGGGAGAGTTCAGCCCCAGCATTTT. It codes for CATSSSGTGRVQPQHF.

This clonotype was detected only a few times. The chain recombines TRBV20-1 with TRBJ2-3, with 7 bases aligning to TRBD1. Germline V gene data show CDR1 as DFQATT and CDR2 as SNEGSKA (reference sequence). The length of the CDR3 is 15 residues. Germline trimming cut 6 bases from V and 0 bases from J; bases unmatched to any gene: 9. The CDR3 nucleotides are TGCAGTGCCTTTGGGACAGTGACTAGCACAGATACGCAGTATTTT. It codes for CSAFGTVTSTDTQYF.

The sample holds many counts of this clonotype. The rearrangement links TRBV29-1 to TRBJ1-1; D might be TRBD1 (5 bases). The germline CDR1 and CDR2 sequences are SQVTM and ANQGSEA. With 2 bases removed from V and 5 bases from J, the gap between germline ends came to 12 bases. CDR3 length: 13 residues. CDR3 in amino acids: CSVEPRQGTEAFF. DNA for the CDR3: TGCAGCGTTGAACCCCGGCAGGGAACTGAAGCTTTCTTT.

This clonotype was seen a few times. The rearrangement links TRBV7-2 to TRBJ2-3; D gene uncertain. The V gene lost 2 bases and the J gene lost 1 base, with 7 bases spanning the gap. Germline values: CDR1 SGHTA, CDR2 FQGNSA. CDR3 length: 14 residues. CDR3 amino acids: CASSLMAGTDTQYF. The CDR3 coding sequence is TGTGCCAGCAGCTTAATGGCAGGCACAGATACGCAGTATTTT.

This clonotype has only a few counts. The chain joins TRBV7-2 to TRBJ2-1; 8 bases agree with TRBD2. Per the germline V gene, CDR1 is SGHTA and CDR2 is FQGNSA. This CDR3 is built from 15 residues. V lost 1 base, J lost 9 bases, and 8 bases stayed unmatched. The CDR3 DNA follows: TGTGCCAGCAGCTTAGTAGCAGGCAGCGGGGGTGAGCAGTTCTTC. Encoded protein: CASSLVAGSGGEQFF. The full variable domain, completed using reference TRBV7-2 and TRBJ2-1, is GAGVSQSPSNKVTEKGKDVELRCDPISGHTALYWYRQSLGQGLEFLIYFQGNSAPDKSGLPSDRFSAERTGGSVSTLTIQRTQQEDSAVYLCASSLVAGSGGEQFFGPGTRLTVL.

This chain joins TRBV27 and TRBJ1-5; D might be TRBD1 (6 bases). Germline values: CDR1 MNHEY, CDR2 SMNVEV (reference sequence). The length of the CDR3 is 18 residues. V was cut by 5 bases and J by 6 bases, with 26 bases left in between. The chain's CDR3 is CASSHSGGRMTVPQPQHF. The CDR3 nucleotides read TGTGCCAGCAGTCACAGCGGGGGGCGCATGACGGTCCCTCAGCCCCAGCATTTT.

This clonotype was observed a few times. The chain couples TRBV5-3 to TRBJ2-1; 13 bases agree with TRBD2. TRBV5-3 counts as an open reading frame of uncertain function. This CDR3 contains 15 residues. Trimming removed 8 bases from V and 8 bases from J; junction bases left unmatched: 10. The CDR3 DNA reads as TGTGCCAGCAGGCCTACTAGCGGGAGGGCCGATGAGCAGTTCTTC. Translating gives CASRPTSGRADEQFF.

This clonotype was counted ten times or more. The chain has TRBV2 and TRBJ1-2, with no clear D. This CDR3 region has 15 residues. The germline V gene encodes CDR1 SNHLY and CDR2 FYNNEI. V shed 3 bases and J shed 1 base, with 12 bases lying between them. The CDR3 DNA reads TGTGCCAGCAGTGAGGGTTGGCAGCTTAACTATGGCTACACCTTC. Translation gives CASSEGWQLNYGYTF.

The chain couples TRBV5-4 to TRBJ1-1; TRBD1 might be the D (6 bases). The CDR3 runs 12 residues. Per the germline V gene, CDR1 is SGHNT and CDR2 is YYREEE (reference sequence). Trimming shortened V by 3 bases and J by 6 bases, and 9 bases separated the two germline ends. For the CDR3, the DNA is TGTGCCAGCAGCTGGAGGGGGGCTGAAGCTTTCTTT. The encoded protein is CASSWRGAEAFF.

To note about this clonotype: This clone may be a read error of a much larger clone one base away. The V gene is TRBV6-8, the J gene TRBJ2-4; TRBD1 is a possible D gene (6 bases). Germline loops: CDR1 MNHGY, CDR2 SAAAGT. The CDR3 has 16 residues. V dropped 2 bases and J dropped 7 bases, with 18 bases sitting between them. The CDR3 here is CASSYAEGHQSNIQYF. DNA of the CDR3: TGTGCCAGCAGTTACGCAGAGGGACACCAATCGAACATTCAGTACTTC.

DNA for the CDR3: TGTGCCAGCAGCTTAGACCGCGGAAGTGTCGGGGAGCTGTTTTTT. Translating it yields CASSLDRGSVGELFF. This rearrangement joins TRBV7-8 to TRBJ2-2; D gene uncertain. Germline V gene data show CDR1 as SGHVS and CDR2 as FQNEAQ. CDR3 length: 15 residues. The V end was cut by 1 base, the J end by 7 bases, with 13 bases between.

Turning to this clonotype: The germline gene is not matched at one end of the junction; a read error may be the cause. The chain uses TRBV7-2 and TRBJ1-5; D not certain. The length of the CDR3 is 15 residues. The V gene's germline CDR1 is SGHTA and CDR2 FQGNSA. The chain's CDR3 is CASSLTLYSSQPQHF. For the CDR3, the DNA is TGTGCCAGCAGCTTAACGCTTTATAGCAGTCAGCCCCAGCATTTT.

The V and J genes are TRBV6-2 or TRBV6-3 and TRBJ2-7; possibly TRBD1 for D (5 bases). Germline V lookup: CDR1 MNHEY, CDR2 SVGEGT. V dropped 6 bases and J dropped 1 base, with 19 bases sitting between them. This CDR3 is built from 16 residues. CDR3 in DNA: TGTGCCAGCAGACACGCCCGTGGCAGGGTATCCTACGAGCAGTACTTC. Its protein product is CASRHARGRVSYEQYF.

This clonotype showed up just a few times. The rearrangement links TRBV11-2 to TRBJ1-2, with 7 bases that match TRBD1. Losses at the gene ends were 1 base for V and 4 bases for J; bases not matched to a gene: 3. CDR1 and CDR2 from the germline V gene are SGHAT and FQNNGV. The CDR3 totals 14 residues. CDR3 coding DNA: TGTGCCAGCAGCTTAGGGGGACAGACCTATGGCTACACCTTC. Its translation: CASSLGGQTYGYTF.

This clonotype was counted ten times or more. The CDR3 nucleotides read TGTGCCAGCTTTGGGGGTGGCTATAGCAATCAGCCCCAGCATTTT. It is translated as CASFGGGYSNQPQHF. The rearrangement uses TRBV28 and TRBJ1-5, with D possibly being TRBD1 (5 bases). Germline CDR1 is MDHEN and CDR2 is SYDVKM. CDR3 length equals 15 residues. The V end lost 8 bases, the J end lost 0 bases, and 14 bases lay between the germline ends. Supplemented by reference TRBV28 and TRBJ1-5, the full variable domain reads DVKVTQSSRYLVKRTGEKVFLECVQDMDHENMFWYRQDPGLGLRLIYFSYDVKMKEKGDIPEGYSVSREKKERFSLILESASTNQTSMYLCASFGGGYSNQPQHFGDGTRLSIL.

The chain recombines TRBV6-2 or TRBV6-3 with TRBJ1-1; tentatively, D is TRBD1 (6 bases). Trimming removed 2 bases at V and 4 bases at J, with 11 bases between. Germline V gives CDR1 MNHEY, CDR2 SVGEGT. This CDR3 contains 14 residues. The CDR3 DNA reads TGTGCCAGCAGTTACGGGGGGGCGCGCACTGAAGCTTTCTTT. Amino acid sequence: CASSYGGARTEAFF.

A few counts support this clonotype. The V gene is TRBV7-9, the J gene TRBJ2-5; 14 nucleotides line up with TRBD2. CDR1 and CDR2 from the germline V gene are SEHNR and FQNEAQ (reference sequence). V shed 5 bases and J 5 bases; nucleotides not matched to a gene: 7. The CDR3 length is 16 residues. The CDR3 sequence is CASSGGTSGSRETQYF. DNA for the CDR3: TGTGCCAGCAGCGGGGGGACTAGCGGGAGTAGGGAGACCCAGTACTTC.

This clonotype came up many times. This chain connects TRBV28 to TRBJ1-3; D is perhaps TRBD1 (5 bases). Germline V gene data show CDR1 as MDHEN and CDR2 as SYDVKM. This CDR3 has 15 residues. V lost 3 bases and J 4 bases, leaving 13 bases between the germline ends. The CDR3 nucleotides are TGTGCCAGCAGTTTCGTGGGGCCTGCGGGAAACACCATATATTTT. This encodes CASSFVGPAGNTIYF.